These T cell receptor beta chains were read from a single sample in a study of CD8 T cells in ankylosing spondylitis. Via MiXCR, TCRdb re-called the 5' RACE reads, giving one row per CDR3 protein. Among 200,000 or so distinct CDR3 sequences listed, around a sixth were seen once. Specimen: blood, either unsorted or a sorted T cell fraction (not recorded which). All receptors come from a male donor under 35 with ankylosing spondylitis or in good health (not recorded which). Each CDR3 is given with its conserved first and last residue. The D gene is left open where the match is weak. Where a row states a size, it is once, few, many or the class of an expanded clone; other rows omit it.

clone_size d_call j_call v_call cdr3_length cdr3_nt cdr3_aa
. TRBD1 TRBJ2-1 TRBV20-1 15 TGCAGTGCTAGGGGACAGCAGGGAACCTACAATGAGCAGTTCTTC CSARGQQGTYNEQFF
many . TRBJ2-5 TRBV11-3 15 TGTGCCAGCAGCTCATCAACTAGCCTCCAAGAGACCCAGTACTTC CASSSSTSLQETQYF
many . TRBJ2-3 TRBV7-9 17 TGTGCCAGCAGCCCGCCCTTGGGGGGCGCTTCCACAGATACGCAGTATTTT CASSPPLGGASTDTQYF
. TRBD2 TRBJ2-1 TRBV10-3 19 TGTGCCATCAGTGAGTCGGGACGGGAGGTGATCGGGAGAACGGATGAGCAGTTCTTC CAISESGREVIGRTDEQFF
many . TRBJ1-1 TRBV19 12 TGTGCCAGTAGTATTGGGAACACTGAAGCTTTCTTT CASSIGNTEAFF
many . TRBJ2-3 TRBV5-1 15 TGCGCCAGCAGCTTGAACAAAGCGCCCACAGATACGCAGTATTTT CASSLNKAPTDTQYF
many . TRBJ2-5 TRBV12-3/TRBV12-4 13 TGTGCCAGCCTGAACAGGTTTCAAGAGACCCAGTACTTC CASLNRFQETQYF
many . TRBJ1-4 TRBV21-1 23 TGTGCCAGCAGCAAAGAAAGTGACAGCGCGTCCCACCCGCAACTTGCAACTAATGAAAAACTGTTTTTT CASSKESDSASHPQLATNEKLFF
many . TRBJ1-5 TRBV29-1 12 TGCAGCGTTGGGTCTGGGAATCAGCCCCAGCATTTT CSVGSGNQPQHF
. TRBD2 TRBJ2-1 TRBV19 16 TGTGCCAGTAGTATAGCACCAGCGGGAGCCTACAATGAGCAGTTCTTC CASSIAPAGAYNEQFF
many . TRBJ1-6 TRBV4-3 16 TGCGCCAGCAGCCAAGGATCTGCGGATGGTATTTCACCCCTCCACTTT CASSQGSADGISPLHF
many . TRBJ2-2 TRBV7-6 15 TGTGCCAGCAGCTTAAGACAAACGAACACCGGGGAGCTGTTTTTT CASSLRQTNTGELFF
many . TRBJ2-3 TRBV7-9 13 TGTGCCAGCAGCTCCAGACTGAAAGATACGCAGTATTTT CASSSRLKDTQYF
few . TRBJ2-3 TRBV4-3 14 TGCGCCAGCAGCCTCAGGGGAGTAGCAGATACGCAGTATTTT CASSLRGVADTQYF
few . TRBJ1-2 TRBV19 13 TGTGCCAGCTCACCGGGACGGTCATATGGCTACACCTTC CASSPGRSYGYTF
many . TRBJ1-2 TRBV7-9 13 TGTGCCAGCAGCTTAGGGGCGACCTATGGCTACACCTTC CASSLGATYGYTF
few TRBD2 TRBJ2-5 TRBV20-1 18 TGCAGTGCTAGCGGGCGACTCCTACGTGGGGGAGGGAGAGAGACCCAGTACTTC CSASGRLLRGGGRETQYF
many TRBD2 TRBJ2-5 TRBV12-3/TRBV12-4 13 TGTGCCAGCAGTTTAAGGGACTACGAGACCCAGTACTTC CASSLRDYETQYF
many . TRBJ2-1 TRBV4-1 12 TGCGCCAGCAGCCAAGATCGCCATGAGCAGTTCTTC CASSQDRHEQFF
many . TRBJ2-3 TRBV7-3 15 TGTGCCAGCAGCTTAACGGGGGGAGTGACAGATACGCAGTATTTT CASSLTGGVTDTQYF
many . TRBJ1-1 TRBV15 16 TGTGCCACCAGCAGACGTGTGGGGCGGGGGAACACTGAAGCTTTCTTT CATSRRVGRGNTEAFF
many . TRBJ2-1 TRBV12-3/TRBV12-4 13 TGTGCCAGCAGTTTCCCCTGGGGGAATGAGCAGTTCTTC CASSFPWGNEQFF
. . TRBJ2-7 TRBV20-1 15 TGCAGTGCTAGTGCCCAGGGGGGATCCTTTTACGAGCAGTACTTC CSASAQGGSFYEQYF
many TRBD1 TRBJ1-1 TRBV4-1 14 TGCGCCAGCAGCCTACAGGGGGCTTTGGCTGAAGCTTTCTTT CASSLQGALAEAFF
many TRBD2 TRBJ2-2 TRBV24-1 16 TGTGCCACCAGTGACCTCCAATTCGGGGGGACCGGGGAGCTGTTTTTT CATSDLQFGGTGELFF
few . TRBJ2-7 TRBV7-6 15 TGTGCCAGCAGCTTAGGTGACAGGCCTCTGGGGGAGCAGTACTTC CASSLGDRPLGEQYF
many TRBD1 TRBJ2-5 TRBV4-1 16 TGCGCCAGCAGCCAAGTCGGGACAGGGGACCCAGAGACCCAGTACTTC CASSQVGTGDPETQYF
many . TRBJ2-1 TRBV5-1 13 TGCGCCAGCACAGCGGACTCCTACAATGAGCAGTTCTTC CASTADSYNEQFF
many . TRBJ2-7 TRBV27 12 TGTGCCAGCAGTTCGAGCATCTACGAGCAGTACTTC CASSSSIYEQYF
many . TRBJ2-1 TRBV4-1 15 TGCGCCAGCAGCCAAGACCCGACAGGTTACAATGAGCAGTTCTTC CASSQDPTGYNEQFF
. . TRBJ2-1 TRBV5-5 16 TGTGCCAGCACCTCTGAAGGACGCATGACTTACAATGAGCAGTTCTTC CASTSEGRMTYNEQFF
many TRBD2 TRBJ2-2 TRBV3-1 18 TGTGCCAGCAGCCAGGGTTGGTTGGTAGCGGGAGGCACCGGGGAGCTGTTTTTT CASSQGWLVAGGTGELFF
. . TRBJ2-3 TRBV6-1 13 TGTGCCAGTACTGAAACCGCGACAGATACGCAGTATTTT CASTETATDTQYF
few TRBD1 TRBJ2-7 TRBV7-2 15 TGTGCCAGCAGCGTACACCGGGACAGGAACTACGAGCAGTACTTC CASSVHRDRNYEQYF
few . TRBJ2-3 TRBV20-1 13 TGCAGTGCTAGAGTAGGGCTCACAGATACGCAGTATTTT CSARVGLTDTQYF
. TRBD2 TRBJ2-7 TRBV10-3 15 TGTGCCATCAGTGAGGCGGGAGCCACAACCTACGAGCAGTACTTC CAISEAGATTYEQYF
many . TRBJ2-1 TRBV13 12 TGTGCCAGCAGCTCCATAAACAATGAGCAGTTCTTC CASSSINNEQFF
many . TRBJ2-2 TRBV6-5 13 TGTGCCACCCTACTCCACGAGGGGGGGGAGCTGTTTTTT CATLLHEGGELFF
many TRBD2 TRBJ2-1 TRBV6-6 14 TGTGCCAGCATAAGTAGCGGGAGTATCAATGAGCAGTTCTTC CASISSGSINEQFF
many . TRBJ1-1 TRBV10-3 15 TGTGCCATCAGTGGTAGAAAGGGTATGAACACTGAAGCTTTCTTT CAISGRKGMNTEAFF
. . TRBJ2-1 TRBV20-1 16 TGCAGTGCTAGAGGGGCCCACGGAGGACCGTACAATGAGCAGTTCTTC CSARGAHGGPYNEQFF
. TRBD1 TRBJ1-1 TRBV29-1 12 TGCAGCGTTGAGCCAGGGGGGTTTGAAGCTTTCTTT CSVEPGGFEAFF
many TRBD2 TRBJ2-1 TRBV15 19 TGTGCCACCAGCAGAGACCTTCCGCTCACTAGCGGGGCGTACAATGAGCAGTTCTTC CATSRDLPLTSGAYNEQFF
few . TRBJ1-2 TRBV10-2 12 TGCGCCAGCAGTGAGCTCACCGTTGGCTACACCTTC CASSELTVGYTF
many . TRBJ2-5 TRBV2 16 TGTGCCAGCAGCGCTACAGGGCTGGGGGTCCAAGAGACCCAGTACTTC CASSATGLGVQETQYF
many TRBD1 TRBJ2-5 TRBV20-1 12 TGCAGTGCTAGAGCAGGGGGAGAGACCCAGTACTTC CSARAGGETQYF
. TRBD2 TRBJ2-2 TRBV4-2 16 TGTGCCAGCAGCGAAGCCCTTGGACTAGCTACCGGGGAGCTGTTTTTT CASSEALGLATGELFF
. TRBD1 TRBJ2-7 TRBV7-9 14 TGTGCCAGCAACTCCGGACAGGGCGTCTACGAGCAGTACTTC CASNSGQGVYEQYF
. TRBD2 TRBJ2-1 TRBV27 15 TGTGCCAGCAGTTTAGGTCTAGCGGGACTGCCTGAGCAGTTCTTC CASSLGLAGLPEQFF
many . TRBJ1-5 TRBV6-6 12 TGTGCCAGCAACTTCCCAGATCAGCCCCAGCATTTT CASNFPDQPQHF
many TRBD2 TRBJ2-7 TRBV3-1 15 TGTGCCAGCAGCGCAACCTGGACTAGCGGTGACGAGCAGTACTTC CASSATWTSGDEQYF
many TRBD2 TRBJ2-3 TRBV10-3 16 TGTGCCATCAGTGACATAGCGGGAGAGAAGACAGATACGCAGTATTTT CAISDIAGEKTDTQYF
many . TRBJ1-4 TRBV6-5 15 TGTGCCAGCAAGCAGATAGACCCGACTAATGAAAAACTGTTTTTT CASKQIDPTNEKLFF
many . TRBJ2-7 TRBV6-6 13 TGTGCCAGCAGTTACTCTTGGGGGAGCGAGCAGTACTTC CASSYSWGSEQYF
many TRBD2 TRBJ2-2 TRBV23-1 17 TGCGCCAGCAGTCAATCCCTCAGCGGGAGGGGCACCGGGGAGCTGTTTTTT CASSQSLSGRGTGELFF